The rows below give T cell receptor beta chains drawn from one sample of a study of Tregs in tolerant kidney transplant recipients. TCRdb's copy holds only in-frame clones and misses some; the assay was immunoSEQ multiplex PCR. The top ten hold about 26% of the sample, which has about 22,000 clones, over 70% seen once. The sequencing here drew on CD8+ T cells from blood (PBMCs), taken 6 months after the transplant. These receptors came from a human patient who received a combined kidney and bone marrow transplant. Some of the T cells might come from the graft donor. CDR3s include the opening cysteine and the closing phenylalanine or tryptophan. D genes are given only for firm matches. Expanded clones are given a class, and other clones once, few, many or no size at all.

J	V	size	length	D	DNA	CDR3
TRBJ2-7	TRBV27	NA	13	TRBD2	TGTGCCAGCAGTTTCCGACTAGCGGATACCCAGTACTTC	CASSFRLADTQYF
TRBJ2-3	TRBV7-8	NA	19	TRBD2	TGTGCCAGCAGCCGGCTAGGACTAGCGGGGCGCACTAGCACAGATACGCAGTATTTT	CASSRLGLAGRTSTDTQYF
TRBJ1-1	TRBV27	NA	15	TRBD1	TGTGCCAGCATACTAGGGACAGGGGCATACACTGAAGCTTTCTTT	CASILGTGAYTEAFF
TRBJ2-2	TRBV9	NA	14	NA	TGTGCCAGCAGCGTACCCACAGTCACCGGGGAGCTGTTTTTT	CASSVPTVTGELFF
TRBJ1-5	TRBV4-1	NA	13	NA	TGCGCCAGCAGCCAAGACTCGGGTCAGCCCCAGCATTTT	CASSQDSGQPQHF
TRBJ1-5	TRBV19	NA	13	TRBD1	TGTGCCAGTAGCGGGACAGGGGTTCAGCCCCAGCATTTT	CASSGTGVQPQHF
TRBJ2-1	TRBV7-2	NA	14	TRBD1	TGTGCCAGCAGCCCCAGACAGGGGCGTAATGAGCAGTTCTTC	CASSPRQGRNEQFF
TRBJ1-2	TRBV28	NA	18	TRBD1	TGTGCCAGCAGTCCGCCTCCCGGGACAGGGAGGTGGAGGTCTGGCTACACCTTC	CASSPPPGTGRWRSGYTF
TRBJ2-1	TRBV7-9	NA	15	TRBD2	TGTGCCAGCATTAAAGGGAGGGAGGGGAGGAATGAGCAGTTCTTC	CASIKGREGRNEQFF
TRBJ2-1	TRBV2	NA	15	TRBD1	TGTGCCAGCAGTGAGTCAGGGGGCGAGTACAATGAGCAGTTCTTC	CASSESGGEYNEQFF
TRBJ2-7	TRBV18	NA	14	NA	TGTGCCAGCTCACCACCAGCCAGACTTTACGAGCAGTACTTC	CASSPPARLYEQYF
TRBJ1-5	TRBV4-1	NA	15	NA	TGCGCCAGCAGCCAAGATCGACATGTAGATCAGCCCCAGCATTTT	CASSQDRHVDQPQHF
TRBJ2-7	TRBV4-1	NA	14	NA	TGCGCCAGTTCTTGGAGGACAGCCTCCTACGAGCAGTACTTC	CASSWRTASYEQYF
TRBJ2-7	TRBV4-3	NA	16	NA	TGCGCCAGCAGCCAAGATCTGGGAGTATATCCCTACGAGCAGTACTTC	CASSQDLGVYPYEQYF
TRBJ1-3	TRBV13	NA	14	NA	TGTGCCAGCAGCGTAAAGCGTTCCGGAAACACCATATATTTT	CASSVKRSGNTIYF
TRBJ2-7	TRBV5-5	NA	12	TRBD2	TGTGCCTCCAGTAGCGGGACCTACGAGCAGTACTTC	CASSSGTYEQYF
TRBJ1-1	TRBV10-3	few	17	NA	TGTGCCATCAGTGAGTCTAAAGGTGGCAGGGAGGACACTGAAGCTTTCTTT	CAISESKGGREDTEAFF
TRBJ1-4	TRBV19	NA	14	TRBD1	TGTGCCAGTAATCAAGGGGGCATGGATGAAAAACTGTTTTTT	CASNQGGMDEKLFF
TRBJ2-7	TRBV4-2	once	13	NA	TGTGCCAGCAGCCATTACAGGTCCTACGAGCAGTACTTC	CASSHYRSYEQYF
TRBJ2-7	TRBV27	NA	13	NA	TGTGCCAGCAGTTTGACGGGATCCTACGAGCAGTACTTC	CASSLTGSYEQYF
TRBJ2-7	TRBV19	NA	15	TRBD2	TGTGCCAGTAGTATTTCTAGCGGGAGCGTGTACGAGCAGTACTTC	CASSISSGSVYEQYF
TRBJ1-2	TRBV29-1	NA	15	NA	TGCAGCGTTGAAGATGTGGGAGCCCAGGGGTATGGCTACACCTTC	CSVEDVGAQGYGYTF
TRBJ2-1	TRBV7-7	NA	14	TRBD1	TGTGCCAGCAGCATAACGACAGGGGACAATGAGCAGTTCTTC	CASSITTGDNEQFF
TRBJ2-1	TRBV6-1	NA	17	TRBD2	TGTGCCAGCAGTGAAGCCGGTACGACTAGCGGGAGTTGGCAGCAGTTCTTC	CASSEAGTTSGSWQQFF